The clone carrying this T cell receptor (beta chain) showed up just a few times. Its specificity is unknown. These data originate in a study of blood T cells in healthy people across ages. Sample-barcoded 5' priming and a J-beta primer mix drove a second PCR of roughly 6 to 12 cycles. TCRdb re-analysed the 5' RACE reads in MiXCR, keeping a single row per CDR3 protein. The data show around 1,800,000 distinct CDR3 sequences, roughly two fifths seen once. The draw of peripheral blood yielded ten milliliters from each donor. General study points: Donor CMV infection status was unknown, possibly confounding age-related changes in expanded clonotypes. Naive T cell percentage showed a strong correlation with TCR beta diversity. Naive and antigen-experienced cells were not separated, limiting conclusive comparison.

V shed 7 bases and J shed 4 bases, with 17 bases lying between them. The germline V gene has CDR1 SGHRS and CDR2 YFSETQ. The length of the CDR3 is 14 residues. Source material: blood. The TCR comes from a human donor in good health. The chain couples TRBV5-1 to TRBJ1-2; TRBD1 is a possible D gene (6 bases). Here the CDR3 DNA reads TGCGCCAGCGGAAACAGGGTGGACGGCTATGGCTACACCTTC. This sequence encodes CASGNRVDGYGYTF.